This TCR beta chain was retrieved from a study of CD8 T cells in Susac syndrome (dated by TCRdb to between 2017 and 2020). About the investigation overall: Among the Susac syndrome patients who were sequenced, clinically active disease was present in more than five and clinical remission was observed in roughly eight. At blood withdrawal, Susac syndrome patients were either therapy-naive, taking corticosteroids (in some cases with IVIg as well), or taking IVIg alone. Whether CD8+ T cell activation and differentiation in Susac syndrome was antigen driven was tested using repertoire sequencing. CD8+ T cell repertoire clonality was compared between about a dozen healthy donors, about 14 Susac syndrome patients and 15 multiple sclerosis patients.

Peripheral blood CD8+ and CD4+ T cells from healthy donors, Susac syndrome patients and multiple sclerosis patients were profiled by high-throughput TCR beta sequencing. The Susac syndrome patients fulfilled recently defined diagnostic criteria for either definite or probable disease. Bulk CD8+ and CD4+ T cells were purified by magnetic negative isolation, whereas CD8+ TEMRA cells were enriched by FACS. Blood was collected in EDTA tubes and processed within 24 hours, with PBMCs isolated through density gradient centrifugation. PBMCs intended for TCR sequencing were cryopreserved in liquid nitrogen and thawed later in a water bath at 37 degrees C. The sorted or isolated CD4+, CD8+ and CD8+ TEMRA cells reached a purity of at least 90%. RNA was extracted using the RNeasy kit, and roughly 0.5 to 1 ug of the RNA was reverse transcribed with random hexamers. TCR beta CDR3 regions were amplified with the immunoSEQ multiplex PCR assay covering 54 Vbeta and 13 Jbeta segments. To correct PCR amplification bias, a synthetic template baseline was used for both primer optimization and computational correction. In the original analysis: Reads were annotated to V, D and J genes per IMGT and analyzed with immunoSEQ Analyzer, keeping only productive sequences. Clonality was calculated as one minus the Shannon entropy normalized by log2 of the number of productive unique sequences. For each patient and control, public and private clones were evaluated within the 100 most prevalent clones. Clones were defined as Susac-specific if absent from the healthy and MS cohorts, from roughly 1,100 published viral clones and from other ImmuneACCESS disease sequences. TCRdb cleaned the public reads at Q25 with fastp, built clones with MiXCR and kept in-frame beta chains. Each entry merges the rows of one CDR3 protein and shows their most common DNA and genes. Here the V and J calls rest on TCRdb's processing, not on the authors' analysis. This sample holds around 79,000 distinct CDR3 sequences; 94% were observed only once. The top ten clones comprise 0.4% to 0.55% of the sample.

In regard to this clonotype: Its antigen target is currently unknown. Nothing much larger sits one base from this clone, and base qualities are not available.

The junction shows trimming of 4 bases on V and 6 bases on J, plus 20 bases between the germline ends. Including cysteine and phenylalanine, the CDR3 has 15 amino acids. Of all the DNA, just the CDR3 is kept, 45 bases in frame from base 1. CDR1 and CDR2 were assigned from the germline V gene (reference sequence) as SGHNT and YYREEE. Results and caveats for the whole study, not just this receptor: The number of individuals in the TCR sequencing and HLA analysis was recognized as being relatively small. Some 17 Susac-specific public clones were identified in the total CD8+ repertoire, and about 5 Susac-specific public clones were identified in the CD8+ TEMRA repertoire. Clonal expansion was observed in Susac syndrome CD8+ repertoires, with the highest expansion in CD8+ TEMRA cells and greater expansion in clinically active than in remitting patients.

The sample taken for sequencing was CD8+ T cells from PBMCs. The TCR sequence derives from a human donor with Susac syndrome. In this chain, TRBV5-4 is recombined with TRBJ2-7; a tentative D call is TRBD1 (6 bases match). The CDR3 region reads CASSNFRDKRGEQYF. In nucleotides, the sequence is TGTGCCAGCAGCAACTTCCGGGACAAAAGAGGCGAGCAGTACTTC.